The 4 T cell receptor beta chains below were found in one sample sequenced in a study of T cells in Graves' hyperthyroidism and ophthalmopathy. Authors of the study amplified TCR beta CDR3 regions from RNA transcripts. An initial round of RT-PCR targeting the TCR CDR3 relied on the HTBI primer set. TCRdb independently ran MiXCR on the multiplex PCR reads; one entry per CDR3 protein. The sample yields 300,000 to 450,000 distinct CDR3 sequences, roughly an eighth seen once. The sequenced sample consisted of blood. These receptors were obtained from a woman younger than 30 with Graves' hyperthyroidism.

About this clonotype itself: A much larger clone differs by one base, so this may be a read error. Given the absence of the conserved phenylalanine or tryptophan at the CDR3 end, a read error is likely. V is TRBV12-3 or TRBV12-4 and J is TRBJ1-1, with D hard to call. This CDR3 has 13 amino acids. V dropped 6 bases and J dropped 3 bases, with 11 bases sitting between them. Written as DNA, the CDR3 is TGTGCCAGCAGACCGCCAGCAGACACTGAAGCTTTCCTT. Protein product: CASRPPADTEAFL.

The chain joins TRBV2 to TRBJ1-1; D may be TRBD1 (5 bases). Germline CDR1 and CDR2: SNHLY and FYNNEI. The CDR3 totals 13 residues. Between the trimmed V and J ends, which lost 8 bases and 4 bases, there was a span of 14 bases. DNA of the CDR3: TGTGCCAGCGGAGGCAGGGCCCCCACTGAAGCTTTCTTT. The encoded protein is CASGGRAPTEAFF. The entire variable domain, with the rest obtained from reference TRBV2 and TRBJ1-1, is as follows: EPEVTQTPSHQVTQMGQEVILRCVPISNHLYFYWYRQILGQKVEFLVSFYNNEISEKSEIFDDQFSVERPDGSNFTLKIRSTKLEDSAMYFCASGGRAPTEAFFGQGTRLTVV.

This clonotype was counted ten times or more. The gene calls are TRBV7-9 and TRBJ1-6; no clear D gene. The germline V gene has CDR1 SEHNR and CDR2 FQNEAQ (reference sequence). The V end was cut by 5 bases, the J end by 14 bases, with 13 bases between. CDR3 size: 12 residues. The CDR3 DNA is TGTGCCAGCAGCCTAACGGGCGGAACCCTCCACTTT. It is translated as CASSLTGGTLHF. The whole variable domain, filled in from reference TRBV7-9 and TRBJ1-6, reads DTGVSQNPRHKITKRGQNVTFRCDPISEHNRLYWYRQTLGQGPEFLTYFQNEAQLEKSRLLSDRFSAERPKGSFSTLEIQRTEQGDSAMYLCASSLTGGTLHFGNGTRLTVT.

This clonotype was recorded a few times. This chain uses TRBV7-3 with TRBJ2-1, with 8 bases aligning to TRBD1. J lost 7 bases, V lost 5 bases, and 10 bases had no gene match. This CDR3 has 15 amino acids. Germline-derived CDR1 and CDR2 are SGHTA and FQGTGA. The CDR3 coding sequence is TGTGCCAGCAGCCTACAGGGGGTCCCTGGTAATGAGCAGTTCTTC. Its protein is CASSLQGVPGNEQFF. Looking up the rest from reference TRBV7-3 and TRBJ2-1 gives the full variable domain: GAGVSQTPSNKVTEKGKYVELRCDPISGHTALYWYRQSLGQGPEFLIYFQGTGAADDSGLPNDRFFAVRPEGSVSTLKIQRTERGDSAVYLCASSLQGVPGNEQFFGPGTRLTVL.